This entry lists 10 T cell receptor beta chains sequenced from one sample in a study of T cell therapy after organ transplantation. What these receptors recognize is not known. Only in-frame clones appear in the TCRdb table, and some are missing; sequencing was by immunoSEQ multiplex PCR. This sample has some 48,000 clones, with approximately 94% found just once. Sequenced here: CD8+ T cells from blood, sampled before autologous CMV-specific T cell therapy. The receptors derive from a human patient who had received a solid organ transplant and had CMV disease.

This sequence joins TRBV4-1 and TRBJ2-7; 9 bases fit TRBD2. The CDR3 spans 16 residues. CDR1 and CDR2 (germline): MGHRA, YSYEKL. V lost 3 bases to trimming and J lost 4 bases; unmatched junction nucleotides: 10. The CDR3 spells CASSQIGSGSLYEQYF. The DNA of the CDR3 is TGCGCCAGCAGCCAGATTGGTAGCGGGAGCCTTTACGAGCAGTACTTC.

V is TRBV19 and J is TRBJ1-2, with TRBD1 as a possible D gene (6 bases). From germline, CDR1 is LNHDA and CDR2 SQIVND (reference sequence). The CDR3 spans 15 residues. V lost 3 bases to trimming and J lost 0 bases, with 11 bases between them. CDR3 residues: CASSIGQFANYGYTF. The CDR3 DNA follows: TGTGCCAGTAGTATCGGACAGTTCGCTAACTATGGCTACACCTTC.

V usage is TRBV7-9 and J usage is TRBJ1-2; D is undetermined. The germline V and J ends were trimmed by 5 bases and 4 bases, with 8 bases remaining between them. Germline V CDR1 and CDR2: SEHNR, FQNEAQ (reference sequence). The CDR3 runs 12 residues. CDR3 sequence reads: CASSTDRYGYTF. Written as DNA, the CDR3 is TGTGCCAGCAGCACCGACCGCTATGGCTACACCTTC.

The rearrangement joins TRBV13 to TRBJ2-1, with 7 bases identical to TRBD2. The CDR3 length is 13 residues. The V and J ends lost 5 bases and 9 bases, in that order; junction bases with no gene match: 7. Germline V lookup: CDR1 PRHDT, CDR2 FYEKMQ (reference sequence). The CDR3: CASSPTGGGEQFF. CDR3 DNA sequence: TGTGCCAGCAGCCCTACGGGGGGAGGTGAGCAGTTCTTC.

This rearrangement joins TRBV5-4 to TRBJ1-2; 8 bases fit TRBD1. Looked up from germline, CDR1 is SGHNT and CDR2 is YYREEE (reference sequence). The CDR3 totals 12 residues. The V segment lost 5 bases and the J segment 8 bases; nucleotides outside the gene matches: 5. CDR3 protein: CASRPDRGGYTF. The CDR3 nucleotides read TGTGCCAGCAGGCCAGACAGGGGCGGCTACACCTTC.

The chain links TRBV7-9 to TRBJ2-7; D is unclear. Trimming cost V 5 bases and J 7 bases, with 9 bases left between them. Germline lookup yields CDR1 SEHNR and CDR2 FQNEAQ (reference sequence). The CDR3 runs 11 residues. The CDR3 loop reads CASSRGGEQYF. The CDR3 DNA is TGTGCCAGCAGCCGTGGTGGGGAGCAGTACTTC. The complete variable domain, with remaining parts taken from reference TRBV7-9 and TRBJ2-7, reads DTGVSQNPRHKITKRGQNVTFRCDPISEHNRLYWYRQTLGQGPEFLTYFQNEAQLEKSRLLSDRFSAERPKGSFSTLEIQRTEQGDSAMYLCASSRGGEQYFGPGTRLTVT.

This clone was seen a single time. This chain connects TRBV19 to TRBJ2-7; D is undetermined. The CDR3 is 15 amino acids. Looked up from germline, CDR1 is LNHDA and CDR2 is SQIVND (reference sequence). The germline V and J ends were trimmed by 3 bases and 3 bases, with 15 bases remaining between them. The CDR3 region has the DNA TGTGCCAGTAGTATTGGGATGGCAGATTACTACGAGCAGTACTTC. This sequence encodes CASSIGMADYYEQYF.

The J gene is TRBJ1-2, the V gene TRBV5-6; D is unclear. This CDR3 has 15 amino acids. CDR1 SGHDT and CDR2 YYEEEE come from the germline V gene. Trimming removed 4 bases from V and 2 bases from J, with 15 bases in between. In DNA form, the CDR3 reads TGTGCCAGCAGCCTGGGTTTTGGCGGAAACTATGGCTACACCTTC. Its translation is CASSLGFGGNYGYTF. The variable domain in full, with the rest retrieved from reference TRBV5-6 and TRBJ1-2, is DAGVTQSPTHLIKTRGQQVTLRCSPKSGHDTVSWYQQALGQGPQFIFQYYEEEERQRGNFPDRFSGHQFPNYSSELNVNALLLGDSALYLCASSLGFGGNYGYTFGSGTRLTVV.

The CDR3 is CASSLAGATLGTEAFF. In DNA, the CDR3 is TGTGCCAGCAGCTTAGCTGGGGCCACCTTGGGAACTGAAGCTTTCTTT. The chain uses TRBV7-9 and TRBJ1-1; maybe TRBD1 (5 bases). Trimming cost V 0 bases and J 5 bases, with 16 bases left between them. The germline gives CDR1 SEHNR, CDR2 FQNEAQ (reference sequence). The length of the CDR3 is 16 residues.

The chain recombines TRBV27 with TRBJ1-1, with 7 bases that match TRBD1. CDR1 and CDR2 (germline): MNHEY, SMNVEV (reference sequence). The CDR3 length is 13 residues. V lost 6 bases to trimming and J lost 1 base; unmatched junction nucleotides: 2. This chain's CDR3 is CASRGQPNTEAFF. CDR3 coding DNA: TGTGCCAGCAGGGGACAGCCGAACACTGAAGCTTTCTTT.